This T cell receptor (beta chain) was profiled in a study of cytomegalovirus exposure and HLA in healthy donors. CDR1 and CDR2 from the germline V gene are MDHEN and SYDVKM. The CDR3 covers 12 residues. Trimming cost V 1 base and J 3 bases, with 4 bases left between them. Regarding the study as a whole: Most TCR sequences were seen very rarely across donors, but some public TCRs occurred in many. Researchers catalogued 164 TCR beta chains as cytomegalovirus-associated. In the approximately 120 validation repertoires, a later analysis found that first-cohort TCR clusters tended to co-occur.

Details on this clone: What it binds is unknown.

The repertoire was sequenced with immunoSEQ multiplex PCR; TCRdb's copy has only in-frame clones and lacks some. Counted here are about 200,000 clones, 88% occurring once; the ten biggest clones make up 2.5% to 3.5%. Sequenced sample: PBMCs. The clonotype comes from a woman between 18 and 29 years old in good health and CMV-seronegative. The gene calls are TRBV28 and TRBJ2-7; D gene ambiguous. CDR3 coding DNA: TGTGCCAGCAGTTTATCCCTCTACGAGCAGTACTTC. Encoded protein: CASSLSLYEQYF.